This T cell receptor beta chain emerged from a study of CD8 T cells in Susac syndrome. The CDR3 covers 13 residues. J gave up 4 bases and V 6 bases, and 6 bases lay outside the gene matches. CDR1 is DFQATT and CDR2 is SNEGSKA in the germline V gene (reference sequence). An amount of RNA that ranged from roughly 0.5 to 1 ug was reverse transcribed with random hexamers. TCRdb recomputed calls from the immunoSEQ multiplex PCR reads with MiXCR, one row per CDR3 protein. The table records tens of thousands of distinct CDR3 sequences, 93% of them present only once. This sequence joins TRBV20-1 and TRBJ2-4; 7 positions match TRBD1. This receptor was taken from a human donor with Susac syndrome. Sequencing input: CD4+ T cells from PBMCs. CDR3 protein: CSAQTRGKNIQYF. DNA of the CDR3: TGCAGTGCCCAAACCAGGGGGAAAAACATTCAGTACTTC.